These 20 T cell receptor beta chains originate from one sample sequenced in a study of cytomegalovirus exposure and HLA in healthy donors. Primers for the PCR totalled 60 Vbeta and 13 Jbeta. The assay was immunoSEQ multiplex PCR, and TCRdb's table has in-frame clones only and misses some. The sample holds roughly 180,000 clones; over 80% are singletons and the top ten take roughly 1.2%. Sequencing was performed on PBMCs. These receptors were taken from a boy between 2 and 10 years old in good health and CMV-seronegative.

The chain links TRBV14 to TRBJ1-1; D possibly corresponds to TRBD1 (5 bases). Germline lookup yields CDR1 SGHDN and CDR2 FVKESK. The V end was cut by 4 bases, the J end by 7 bases, with 19 bases between. CDR3 length equals 15 residues. The CDR3 nucleotides are TGTGCCAGCAGCCCGTCCGCTGGGGCAGGGAATGAAGCTTTCTTT. Protein sequence: CASSPSAGAGNEAFF.

The rearrangement uses TRBV2 and TRBJ2-3; unclear D gene. With 4 bases removed from V and 3 bases from J, the gap between germline ends came to 11 bases. CDR3 length: 14 residues. CDR1 and CDR2 (germline): SNHLY, FYNNEI. The CDR3 region is CASSVWLGTDTQYF. CDR3 bases: TGTGCCAGCAGTGTATGGCTCGGGACAGATACGCAGTATTTT.

The chain links TRBV6-5 to TRBJ1-1; TRBD1 agrees at 10 bases. The V segment lost 5 bases and the J segment 5 bases; nucleotides outside the gene matches: 5. CDR3 length: 14 residues. The germline CDR1 and CDR2 sequences are MNHEY and SVGAGI. The CDR3 DNA reads as TGTGCCAGCAGTAACGACAGGGGGCGGACTGAAGCTTTCTTT. Residues: CASSNDRGRTEAFF.

This sequence joins TRBV7-2 and TRBJ1-1, with 9 bases aligning to TRBD1. Trimming cost V 0 bases and J 11 bases; bases outside gene matches: 7. CDR1 SGHTA and CDR2 FQGNSA come from the germline V gene. This CDR3 region has 14 residues. CDR3 sequence (DNA): TGTGCCAGCAGCTTAGCGCGTGGGACAGGGAGTGCTTTCTTT. Amino acids: CASSLARGTGSAFF.

The DNA of the CDR3 is TGTGCCAGCAGCCGGGGGCCGGGACAGAGCTACAATGAGCAGTTCTTC. This codes for CASSRGPGQSYNEQFF. This chain uses TRBV7-9 with TRBJ2-1; the D gene is possibly TRBD1 (7 bases). Trimming cost V 5 bases and J 3 bases, with 17 bases left between them. The CDR3 is 16 residues long. The germline CDR1 and CDR2 sequences are SEHNR and FQNEAQ (reference sequence).

This clone has only one observation. This chain links TRBV7-9 with TRBJ2-5, with D perhaps matching TRBD2 (6 bases). CDR1 and CDR2 from the germline V gene are SEHNR and FQNEAQ (reference sequence). Trimming shortened V by 5 bases and J by 5 bases, and 12 bases separated the two germline ends. The CDR3 is made up of 13 amino acids. The CDR3 reads CASSPWGEETQYF. The CDR3 DNA is TGTGCCAGCAGCCCCTGGGGGGAGGAGACCCAGTACTTC.

The chain employs TRBV7-9 and TRBJ2-3, with TRBD2 matching 14 bases. Germline V gene lookup returns CDR1 SEHNR and CDR2 FQNEAQ (reference sequence). The CDR3 has 16 residues. V gave up 5 bases and J gave up 4 bases; unmatched junction bases: 5. The CDR3 here is CASSRGTSGSADTQYF. Written as DNA, the CDR3 is TGTGCCAGCAGCAGAGGGACTAGCGGGAGCGCAGATACGCAGTATTTT.

This chain links TRBV4-1 with TRBJ2-5; TRBD2 matches at 11 bases. Trimming cost V 0 bases and J 5 bases; bases outside gene matches: 14. This CDR3 contains 19 residues. Germline CDR1 and CDR2: MGHRA and YSYEKL. CDR3 bases: TGCGCCAGCAGCCAAGAGGCGAGTAGCGGGAGGGCCTCCGGGGAGACCCAGTACTTC. Its protein is CASSQEASSGRASGETQYF.

Here the CDR3 reads CATAPPEIVQYV. The CDR3 nucleotides read TGTGCCACCGCCCCCCCGGAGATTGTGCAGTACGTC. V usage is TRBV19 and J usage is TRBJ2-7; D ambiguous. This CDR3 contains 12 residues. Germline CDR1 and CDR2: LNHDA and SQIVND (reference sequence). V shed 10 bases and J shed 9 bases, with 19 bases lying between them.

The V call is TRBV9, the J call TRBJ1-1; D call uncertain. The CDR3 loop spans 10 amino acids. The V end lost 10 bases, the J end lost 10 bases, and 14 bases lay between the germline ends. Germline CDR1 reads SGDLS; CDR2 reads YYNGEE. CDR3 in amino acids: CAPKERRAFF. The CDR3, as DNA: TGTGCCCCAAAGGAAAGGAGAGCTTTCTTT.

V usage is TRBV6-5 and J usage is TRBJ1-6; 8 bases agree with TRBD1. Losses at the gene ends were 6 bases for V and 5 bases for J; bases not matched to a gene: 3. This CDR3 region has 14 residues. Germline V gene data show CDR1 as MNHEY and CDR2 as SVGAGI. Here the CDR3 DNA reads TGTGCCAGCAGCCGACAGGGGAATAATTCACCCCTCCACTTT. It is translated as CASSRQGNNSPLHF.

The J gene is TRBJ2-5, the V gene TRBV11-3, with 7 bases fitting TRBD1. This CDR3 region has 14 residues. Germline V gene sequence: CDR1 SGHNT, CDR2 YENEEA. V was pared by 5 bases and J by 2 bases, with 5 bases of the junction left unmatched. CDR3 in amino acids: CASSPGTAQETQYF. Here the CDR3 DNA reads TGTGCCAGCAGCCCCGGGACAGCTCAAGAGACCCAGTACTTC. The full variable domain, its missing parts supplied by reference TRBV11-3 and TRBJ2-5, is EAGVVQSPRYKIIEKKQPVAFWCNPISGHNTLYWYLQNLGQGPELLIRYENEEAVDDSQLPKDRFSAERLKGVDSTLKIQPAELGDSAVYLCASSPGTAQETQYFGPGTRLLVL.

The V call is TRBV9, the J call TRBJ2-1; the match to TRBD2 covers 10 bases. Germline values: CDR1 SGDLS, CDR2 YYNGEE. V dropped 1 base and J dropped 6; count of bases not matched to a gene: 4. This CDR3 spans 15 amino acids. The CDR3 reads CASSVTSSGSNEQFF. DNA of the CDR3: TGTGCCAGCAGCGTAACCTCTAGCGGGAGCAATGAGCAGTTCTTC.

The chain is built from TRBV4-3 and TRBJ2-1; TRBD1 matches at 10 bases. Germline trimming cut 3 bases from V and 6 bases from J; bases unmatched to any gene: 5. This CDR3 is built from 15 residues. Looked up from germline, CDR1 is LGHNA and CDR2 is YSLEER. CDR3 sequence reads: CASSHRGTGVNEQFF. The CDR3, as DNA: TGCGCCAGCAGCCACCGGGGGACAGGGGTCAATGAGCAGTTCTTC.

V is TRBV2 and J is TRBJ1-1; perhaps TRBD1 as D (5 bases). CDR1 is SNHLY and CDR2 is FYNNEI in the germline V gene. V lost 4 bases, J lost 5 bases, and 17 bases lay in between. This CDR3 has 15 amino acids. DNA for the CDR3: TGTGCCAGCAGTGGAGGTCGCAGGGTGGGAACTGAAGCTTTCTTT. Residues: CASSGGRRVGTEAFF.

The V call is TRBV5-5, the J call TRBJ2-1, with D uncertain. Germline V gene sequence: CDR1 SGHKS, CDR2 YYEKEE (reference sequence). The CDR3 extends over 15 amino acids. V lost 0 bases, J lost 0 bases, and 7 bases lay in between. The CDR3 sequence: CASSLGPSSYNEQFF. Written as DNA, the CDR3 is TGTGCCAGCAGCTTGGGTCCGAGCTCCTACAATGAGCAGTTCTTC. The variable domain in full, completed from reference TRBV5-5 and TRBJ2-1, reads DAGVTQSPTHLIKTRGQQVTLRCSPISGHKSVSWYQQVLGQGPQFIFQYYEKEERGRGNFPDRFSARQFPNYSSELNVNALLLGDSALYLCASSLGPSSYNEQFFGPGTRLTVL.

The V call is TRBV25-1, the J call TRBJ2-3, with D possibly TRBD2 on 6 matching bases. Trimming left V 4 bases short and J 9 bases short, with 8 bases between. The CDR3 spans 11 residues. The germline CDR1 and CDR2 sequences are MGHDK and SYGVNS. CDR3 loop: CASSVAGTQYF. As DNA, the CDR3 is TGTGCCAGCAGTGTTGCGGGGACGCAGTATTTT.

The CDR3 DNA follows: TGTGCCAGCAGTTCGCCCGAACCGGGACAGAAAGAAGCTTTCTTT. Residues: CASSSPEPGQKEAFF. The J gene is TRBJ1-1, the V gene TRBV6-5; 7 bases are shared with TRBD1. Trimming took 4 bases from V and 8 from J; bases not matched to a gene: 13. Germline CDR1 reads MNHEY; CDR2 reads SVGAGI. This CDR3 spans 15 amino acids.

This clone was picked up one time. The sample holds other DNA sequences that translate to the same CDR3. The chain couples TRBV19 to TRBJ2-2; D not certain. Trimming removed 3 bases at V and 5 bases at J, with 7 bases between. CDR3 length: 13 residues. Germline CDR1 is LNHDA and CDR2 is SQIVND (reference sequence). The DNA of the CDR3 is TGTGCCAGTAGTATCGGCGGAACCGGGGAGCTGTTTTTT. This encodes CASSIGGTGELFF.

The rearrangement joins TRBV9 to TRBJ2-3; 11 bases align to TRBD2. CDR1 and CDR2 from the germline V gene are SGDLS and YYNGEE. This CDR3 has 17 amino acids. V lost 4 bases and J lost 0; bases outside the gene matches: 7. CDR3 region: CASSIDGLAGSTDTQYF. The CDR3 DNA reads as TGTGCCAGCAGCATCGATGGACTAGCGGGTAGCACAGATACGCAGTATTTT.